This T cell receptor beta chain was recorded in a study of OX40 agonist ivuxolimab in advanced cancers. This clone occurred a few times. Sequencing used immunoSEQ multiplex PCR; TCRdb keeps in-frame clones, though not all of them. The sample yields about 19,000 clones, around 86% seen once. Patients were excluded for autoimmune disease history or systemic immunosuppression. The germline V gene has CDR1 MNHNY and CDR2 SVGAGI (reference sequence). The J segment lost 7 bases and the V segment lost 2 bases, leaving 4 bases of the junction unmatched. This CDR3 has 14 amino acids. Sequencing used CD4+ or CD8+ T cells sorted from blood, obtained in a trial of the OX40 agonist ivuxolimab. This clonotype originated in an adult with an advanced solid tumor such as melanoma, head and neck, liver or kidney cancer. V usage is TRBV6-6 and J usage is TRBJ1-4; 7 nucleotides align to TRBD1. In DNA, the CDR3 is TGTGCCAGCAGTTACGTGACAGGGAGTGAAAAACTGTTTTTT. As protein: CASSYVTGSEKLFF.